This entry is about one T cell receptor beta chain. The antigen remains unidentified. Germline trimming cut 0 bases from V and 6 bases from J; bases unmatched to any gene: 2. Germline V gene data show CDR1 as SEHNR and CDR2 as FQNEAQ (reference sequence). The CDR3 is made up of 16 amino acids. The source of the sample is a study of blood T cells in healthy people across ages. Broader study findings: Both naive CD4+ cell counts and diversity were greater in long-lived donors than in aged donors.

A J-beta primer mix and a sample-barcoded 5' primer were used in a second PCR of about 7 to 12 cycles. The template-switch adaptor was a 5' adaptor with 12 random nucleotides. It tagged each cDNA molecule. Using its own MiXCR run on the 5' RACE reads, TCRdb lists one record per CDR3 protein. The sample consists of roughly 930,000 distinct CDR3 sequences, under 50% of them appearing once. Sequencing input: blood. The source is a man aged 25 to 40 in good health. This chain connects TRBV7-9 to TRBJ1-6; 10 bases are shared with TRBD1. CDR3: CASSLARTGGNSPLHF. The CDR3 DNA reads as TGTGCCAGCAGCTTAGCTAGGACAGGGGGTAATTCACCCCTCCACTTT.